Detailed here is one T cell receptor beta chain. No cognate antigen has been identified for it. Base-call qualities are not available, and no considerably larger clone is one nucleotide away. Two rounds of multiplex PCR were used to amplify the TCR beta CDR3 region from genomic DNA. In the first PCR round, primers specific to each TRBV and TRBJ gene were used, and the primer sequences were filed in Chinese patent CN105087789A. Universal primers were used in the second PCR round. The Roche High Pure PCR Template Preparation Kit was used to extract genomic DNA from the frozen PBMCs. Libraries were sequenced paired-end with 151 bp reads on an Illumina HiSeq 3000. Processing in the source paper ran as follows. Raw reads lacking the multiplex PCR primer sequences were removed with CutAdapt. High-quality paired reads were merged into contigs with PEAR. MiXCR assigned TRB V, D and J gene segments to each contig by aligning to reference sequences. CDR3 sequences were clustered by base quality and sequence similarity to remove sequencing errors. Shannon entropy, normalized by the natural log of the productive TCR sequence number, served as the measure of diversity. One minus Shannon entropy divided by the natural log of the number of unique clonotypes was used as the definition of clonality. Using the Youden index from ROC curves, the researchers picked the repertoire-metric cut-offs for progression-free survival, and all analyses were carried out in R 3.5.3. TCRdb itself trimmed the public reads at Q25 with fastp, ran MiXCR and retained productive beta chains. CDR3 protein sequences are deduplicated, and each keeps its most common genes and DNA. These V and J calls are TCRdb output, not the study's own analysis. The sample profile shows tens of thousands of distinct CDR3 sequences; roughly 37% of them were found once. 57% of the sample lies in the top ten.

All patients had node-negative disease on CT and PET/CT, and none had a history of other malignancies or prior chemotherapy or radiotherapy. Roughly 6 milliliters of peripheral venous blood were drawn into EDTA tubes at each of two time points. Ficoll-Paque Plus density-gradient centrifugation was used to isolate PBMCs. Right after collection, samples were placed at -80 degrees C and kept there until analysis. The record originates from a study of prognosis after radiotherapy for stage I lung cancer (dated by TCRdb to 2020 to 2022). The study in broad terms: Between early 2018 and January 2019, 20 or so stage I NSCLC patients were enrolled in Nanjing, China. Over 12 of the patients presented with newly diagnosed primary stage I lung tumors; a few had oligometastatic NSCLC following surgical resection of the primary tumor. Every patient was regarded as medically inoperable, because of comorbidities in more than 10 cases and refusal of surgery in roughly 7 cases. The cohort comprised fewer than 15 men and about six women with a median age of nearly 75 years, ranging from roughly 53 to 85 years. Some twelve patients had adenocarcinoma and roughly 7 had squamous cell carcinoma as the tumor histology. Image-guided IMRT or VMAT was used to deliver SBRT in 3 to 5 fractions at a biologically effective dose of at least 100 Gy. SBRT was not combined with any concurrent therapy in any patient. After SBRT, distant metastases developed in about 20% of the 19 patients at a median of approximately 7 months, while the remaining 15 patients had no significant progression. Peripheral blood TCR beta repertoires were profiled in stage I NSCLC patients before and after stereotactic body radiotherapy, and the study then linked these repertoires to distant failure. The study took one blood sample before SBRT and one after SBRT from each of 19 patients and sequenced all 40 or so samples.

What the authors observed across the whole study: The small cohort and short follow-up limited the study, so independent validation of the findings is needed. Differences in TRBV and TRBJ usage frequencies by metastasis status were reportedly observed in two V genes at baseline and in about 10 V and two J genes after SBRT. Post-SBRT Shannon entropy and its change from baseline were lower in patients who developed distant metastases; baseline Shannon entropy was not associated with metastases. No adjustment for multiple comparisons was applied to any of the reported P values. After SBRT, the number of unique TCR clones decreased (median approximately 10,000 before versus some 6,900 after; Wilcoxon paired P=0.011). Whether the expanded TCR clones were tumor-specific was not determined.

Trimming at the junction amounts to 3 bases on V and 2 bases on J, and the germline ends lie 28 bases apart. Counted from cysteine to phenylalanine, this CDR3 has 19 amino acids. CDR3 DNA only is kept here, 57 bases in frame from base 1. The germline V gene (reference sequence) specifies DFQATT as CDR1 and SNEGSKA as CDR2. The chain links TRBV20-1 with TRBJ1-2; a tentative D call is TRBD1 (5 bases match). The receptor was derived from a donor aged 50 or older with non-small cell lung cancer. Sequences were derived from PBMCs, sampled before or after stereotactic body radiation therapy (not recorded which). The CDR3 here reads CSASGGSGRLVGENYGYTF. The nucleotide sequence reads TGCAGTGCTAGCGGTGGTAGCGGGAGGCTCGTGGGGGAGAACTATGGCTACACCTTC.